This TCR beta chain was recorded in a study of T cells in narcolepsy (dated by TCRdb to the late 2010s). In terms of the full investigation: Patients with narcolepsy type 1 or type 2 (NT1, NT2) and healthy control donors were enrolled in the study. The study used TCR Vbeta sequencing to track clonotypes in blood and CSF while looking for autoreactive T cells in narcolepsy patients that target self-antigens of hypocretin neurons (hypocretin, TRIB2). Broader findings and caveats from the paper: Numbers of sequenced blood memory CD4+ clonotypes were comparable, averaging roughly 40,000 in patients and approximately 34,000 in controls. No sequences matching autoreactive T cell clones were contained in some blood memory CD4+ repertoires from patients and controls. Autoreactive clonotypes were reported to be detected serially in the blood of the same patients and of different patients, but not in the blood of healthy controls. Plots comparing CSF and blood CD4+ T cell clonotypes from the same patient highlighted HCRT-specific and TRIB2-specific autoreactive clonotypes.

Libraries were constructed by the immunoSEQ multiplex PCR assay. The immuneACCESS repertoire file appears here via TCRdb, limited to in-frame rearrangements. These files lack a portion of the clones; in checked studies, under half of the deficit traces to unresolved V genes, and the cause of the others is not known. The sample includes about 30,000 clones, with 75% to 90% observed a single time. Of the sample, 0.5% to 0.85% is held by the ten largest clones. Memory CD4+ T cells were sorted ex vivo from peripheral blood of narcolepsy patients and healthy controls for TCR Vbeta sequencing. There are 19 amino acids in the CDR3, from cysteine to phenylalanine inclusive. The only DNA kept is the CDR3, 57 bases in frame from the first base. Here V drops 3 bases and J drops 4 bases, and the junction holds 17 bases not matched to any gene. A note on this clone: What antigen it recognizes has not been identified. Base-call qualities are not available, and no considerably larger clone is one nucleotide away.

The sequenced sample consisted of memory (CD45RA-) CD4+ T cells from blood. The sample's cell subset or site label, decoded: memory T cells sorted ex vivo from peripheral blood. This sequence was found in a human donor in good health. The sequence links TRBV5-3 to TRBJ2-3, with TRBD2 identical over 10 junction bases. TRBV5-3 falls under the ORF class, with uncertain function. The CDR3 reads as follows: CARSCYWLAGAPTADTQYF. The nucleotide sequence reads as follows: TGTGCCAGAAGCTGTTATTGGCTAGCGGGGGCTCCCACCGCAGATACGCAGTATTTT.